This T cell receptor (beta chain) was captured in a study of blood T cell repertoires in COVID-19. For the study at large: Sources were T cells, B-cell-depleted T cells, or PBMCs; the material itself was cDNA or gDNA.

V lost 3 bases to trimming and J lost 4 bases; unmatched junction nucleotides: 13. Germline lookup yields CDR1 DFQATT and CDR2 SNEGSKA (reference sequence). This CDR3 is built from 17 residues. In the authors' methods: Estimation of nucleated cell counts relied on the amplification of reference gene primers. Data came from immunoSEQ multiplex PCR; TCRdb stores just in-frame clones and leaves some out. That table gives V, J and clone size, and the DNA gave D and trimming. The table records tens of thousands of clones, roughly 89% of them present only once. Sequencing was carried out using peripheral blood. This sequence was found in a man in his fifties with active or convalescent COVID-19. The V gene is TRBV20-1, the J gene TRBJ2-1, with 9 nucleotides matching TRBD2. DNA for the CDR3: TGCAGTGCTAGTCGAGCGGGAGGAGGTATTGTGTACAATGAGCAGTTCTTC. It translates to CSASRAGGGIVYNEQFF.